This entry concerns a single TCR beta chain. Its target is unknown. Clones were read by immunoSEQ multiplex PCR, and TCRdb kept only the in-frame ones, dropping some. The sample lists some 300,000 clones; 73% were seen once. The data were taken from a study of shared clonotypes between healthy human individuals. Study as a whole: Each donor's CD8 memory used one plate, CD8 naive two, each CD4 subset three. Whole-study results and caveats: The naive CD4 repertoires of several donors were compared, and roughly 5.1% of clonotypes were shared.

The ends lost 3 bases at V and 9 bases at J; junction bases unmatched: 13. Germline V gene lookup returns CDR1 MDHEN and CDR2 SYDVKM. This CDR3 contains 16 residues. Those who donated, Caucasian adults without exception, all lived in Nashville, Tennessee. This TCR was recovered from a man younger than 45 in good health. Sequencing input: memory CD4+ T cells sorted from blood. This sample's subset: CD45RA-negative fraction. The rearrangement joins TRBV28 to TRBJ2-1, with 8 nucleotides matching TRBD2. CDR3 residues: CASSLASGRDAGEQFF. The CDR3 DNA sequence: TGTGCCAGCAGTTTGGCGAGCGGGAGAGACGCGGGTGAGCAGTTCTTC.